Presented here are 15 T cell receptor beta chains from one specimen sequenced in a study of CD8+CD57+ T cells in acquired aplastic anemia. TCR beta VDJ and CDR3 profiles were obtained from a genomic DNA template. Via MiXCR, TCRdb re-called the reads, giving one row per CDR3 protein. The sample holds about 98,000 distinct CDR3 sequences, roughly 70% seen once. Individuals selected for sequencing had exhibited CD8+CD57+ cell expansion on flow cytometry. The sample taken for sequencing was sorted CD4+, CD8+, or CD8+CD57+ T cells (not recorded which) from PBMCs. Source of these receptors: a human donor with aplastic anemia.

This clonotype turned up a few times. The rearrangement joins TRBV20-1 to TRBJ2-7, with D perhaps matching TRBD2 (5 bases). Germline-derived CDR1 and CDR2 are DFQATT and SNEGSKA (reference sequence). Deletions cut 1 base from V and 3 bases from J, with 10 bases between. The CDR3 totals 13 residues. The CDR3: CSARGERNYEQYF. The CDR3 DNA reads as TGCAGTGCTAGAGGGGAGCGGAACTACGAGCAGTACTTC.

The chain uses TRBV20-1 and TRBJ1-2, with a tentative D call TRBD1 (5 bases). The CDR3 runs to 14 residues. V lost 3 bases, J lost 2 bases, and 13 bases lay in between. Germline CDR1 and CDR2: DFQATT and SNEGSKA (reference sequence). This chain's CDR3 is CSASSREGNYGYTF. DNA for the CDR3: TGCAGTGCTAGCTCACGAGAGGGGAACTATGGCTACACCTTC.

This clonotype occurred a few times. The CDR3 sequence: CASSPDTDTQYF. In nucleotides, the CDR3 is TGTGCCAGCAGCCCAGACACAGATACGCAGTATTTT. The V and J genes are TRBV7-2 and TRBJ2-3; D call uncertain. V dropped 5 bases and J dropped 2 bases, with 5 bases sitting between them. The CDR3 loop spans 12 amino acids. Germline CDR1 is SGHTA and CDR2 is FQGNSA.

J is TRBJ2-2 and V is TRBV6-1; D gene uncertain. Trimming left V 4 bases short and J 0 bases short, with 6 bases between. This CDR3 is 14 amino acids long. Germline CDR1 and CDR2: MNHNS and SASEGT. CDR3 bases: TGTGCCAGCAGTGCTAACGCGAACACCGGGGAGCTGTTTTTT. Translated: CASSANANTGELFF.

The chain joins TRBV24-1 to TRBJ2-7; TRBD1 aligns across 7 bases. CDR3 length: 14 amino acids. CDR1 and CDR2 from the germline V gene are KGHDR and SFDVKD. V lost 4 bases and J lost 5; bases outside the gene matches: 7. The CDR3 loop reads CATSDNTGDNEQYF. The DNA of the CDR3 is TGTGCCACCAGTGACAACACAGGGGACAACGAGCAGTACTTC.

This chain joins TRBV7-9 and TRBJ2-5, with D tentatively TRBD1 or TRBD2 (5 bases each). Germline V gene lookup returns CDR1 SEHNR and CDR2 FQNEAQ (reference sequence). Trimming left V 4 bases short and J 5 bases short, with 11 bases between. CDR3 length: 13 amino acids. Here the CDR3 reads CASSSGPQETQYF. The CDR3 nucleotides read TGTGCCAGCAGCTCGGGACCCCAGGAGACCCAGTACTTC.

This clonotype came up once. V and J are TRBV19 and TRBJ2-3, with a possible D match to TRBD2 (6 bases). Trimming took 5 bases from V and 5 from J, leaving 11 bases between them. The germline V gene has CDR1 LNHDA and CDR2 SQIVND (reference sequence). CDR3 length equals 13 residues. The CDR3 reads CASSRGLRDTQYF. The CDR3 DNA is TGTGCCAGTAGTCGGGGACTCAGAGATACGCAGTATTTT.

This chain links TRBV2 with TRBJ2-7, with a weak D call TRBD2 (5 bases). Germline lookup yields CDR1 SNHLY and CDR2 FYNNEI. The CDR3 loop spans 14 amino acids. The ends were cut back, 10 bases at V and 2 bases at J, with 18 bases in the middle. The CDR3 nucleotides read TGTGCCACCCTACTCGGCAGCGGCACCTACGAGCAGTACTTC. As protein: CATLLGSGTYEQYF.

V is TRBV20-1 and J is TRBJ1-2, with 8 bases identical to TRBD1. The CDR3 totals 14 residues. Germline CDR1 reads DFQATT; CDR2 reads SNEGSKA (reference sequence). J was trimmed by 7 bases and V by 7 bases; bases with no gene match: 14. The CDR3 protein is CSVGDRIRSGGYTF. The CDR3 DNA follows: TGCAGTGTAGGGGACAGGATTAGAAGTGGTGGCTACACCTTC.

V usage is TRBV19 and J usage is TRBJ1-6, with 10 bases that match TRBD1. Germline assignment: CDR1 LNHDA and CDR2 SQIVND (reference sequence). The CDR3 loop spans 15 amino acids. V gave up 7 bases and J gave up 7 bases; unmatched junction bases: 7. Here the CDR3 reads CASTYRTGGNSPLHF. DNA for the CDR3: TGTGCCAGTACATACCGGACAGGGGGGAATTCACCCCTCCACTTT.

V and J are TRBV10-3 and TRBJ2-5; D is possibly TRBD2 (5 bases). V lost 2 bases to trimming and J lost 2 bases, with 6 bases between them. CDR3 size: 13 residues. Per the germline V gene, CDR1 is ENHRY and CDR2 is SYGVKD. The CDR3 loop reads CAISEGEQETQYF. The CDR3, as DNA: TGTGCCATCAGTGAGGGGGAGCAAGAGACCCAGTACTTC.

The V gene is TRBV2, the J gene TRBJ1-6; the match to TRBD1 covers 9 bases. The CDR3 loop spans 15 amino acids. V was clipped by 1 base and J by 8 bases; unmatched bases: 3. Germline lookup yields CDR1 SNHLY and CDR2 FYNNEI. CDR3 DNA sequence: TGTGCCAGCAGTGAAGTTTGGGACAGGGATTCACCCCTCCACTTT. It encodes CASSEVWDRDSPLHF.

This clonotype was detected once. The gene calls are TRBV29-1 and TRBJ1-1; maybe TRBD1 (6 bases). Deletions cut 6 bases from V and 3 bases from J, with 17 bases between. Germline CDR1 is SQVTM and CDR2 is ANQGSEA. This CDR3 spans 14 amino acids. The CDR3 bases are TGCAGCGTAACGAGGGGGGGCTTGGACACTGAAGCTTTCTTT. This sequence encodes CSVTRGGLDTEAFF.

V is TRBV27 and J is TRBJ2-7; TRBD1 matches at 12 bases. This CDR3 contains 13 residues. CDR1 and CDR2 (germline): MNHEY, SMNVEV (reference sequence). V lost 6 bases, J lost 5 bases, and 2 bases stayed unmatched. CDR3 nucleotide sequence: TGTGCCAGCAGGGGGACAGGGGGCGACGAGCAGTACTTC. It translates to CASRGTGGDEQYF.

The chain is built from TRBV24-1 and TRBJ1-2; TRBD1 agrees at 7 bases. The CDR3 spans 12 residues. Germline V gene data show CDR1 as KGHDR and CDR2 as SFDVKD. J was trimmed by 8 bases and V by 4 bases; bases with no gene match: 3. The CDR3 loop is CATSEWTGGYTF. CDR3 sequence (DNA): TGTGCCACCAGTGAGTGGACAGGAGGCTACACCTTC.